The T cell receptor (beta chain) described here comes from a study of naive and memory T cell subsets. This clonotype was counted a few times. The antigen remains unidentified. V lost 3 bases, J lost 2 bases, and 13 bases lay in between. CDR3 length equals 14 residues. Germline values: CDR1 SQVTM, CDR2 ANQGSEA. Study-level findings and limits: In naive cells, over 95% of TCR sequences were seen only once. Gini index rose across naive, CM, EM and EMRA in CD4 and CD8. A clonotype means one alpha or beta sequence, not an alpha/beta pair. A few larger clonotypes appeared in naive repertoires, especially CD8, possibly memory cells re-expressing CD45RA.

An equimolar mix of two oligonucleotides served as the beta constant-region primer for TRBC1 and TRBC2. Four rounds of PCR amplified the ligated cDNA using nested alpha and beta constant-region primers plus SP2. Ligation attached a single-stranded oligonucleotide with a 12-nucleotide UMI and the SP2 primer to the cDNA 3' end. One entry per CDR3 protein, called by TCRdb with MiXCR from the UMI-ligation and nested PCR reads. The sample comprises roughly 100,000 distinct CDR3 sequences, roughly 14% of which are singletons, and approximately 2.6% rests with the top ten. This chain joins TRBV29-1 and TRBJ1-1, with D maybe TRBD1 (5 bases). The clonotype originates from a human donor in good health. Sequencing input: naive CD8+ T cells from blood. CDR3 DNA: TGCAGCGTTGATACAGGAGTCCTAAACACTGAAGCTTTCTTT. Protein: CSVDTGVLNTEAFF.